This T cell receptor beta chain was captured by sequencing in a study of blood T cells in healthy people across ages. Study at large: The template switching approach captured approximately one barcoded beta molecule for every two T cells.

Trimming cost V 1 base and J 2 bases, with 8 bases left between them. The CDR3 sequence is 14 residues long. PCR was performed a second time for about 6 to 12 cycles using a sample-barcoded 5' primer and a J-beta primer mix. In TCRdb, the 5' RACE reads were re-called with MiXCR into one record per CDR3 protein. This table holds about 1 million distinct CDR3 sequences, 35% to 55% found once. A note on this clonotype: The antigen is not known.

Study-wide findings and caveats: Relative to aged donors, long-lived donors carried more naive CD4+ cells and displayed higher diversity.

The study recruited healthy Caucasian donors from Russia who were aged about 6 to 90. Researchers isolated at least 6 million PBMCs per sample. The source is a woman aged 55-69 years in good health. The sequenced material came from blood. The chain carries TRBV12-3 or TRBV12-4 and TRBJ2-5, with D uncertain. In nucleotides, the CDR3 is TGTGCCAGCAGTTTAGTGGCCGCTCAAGAGACCCAGTACTTC. Its protein product is CASSLVAAQETQYF.